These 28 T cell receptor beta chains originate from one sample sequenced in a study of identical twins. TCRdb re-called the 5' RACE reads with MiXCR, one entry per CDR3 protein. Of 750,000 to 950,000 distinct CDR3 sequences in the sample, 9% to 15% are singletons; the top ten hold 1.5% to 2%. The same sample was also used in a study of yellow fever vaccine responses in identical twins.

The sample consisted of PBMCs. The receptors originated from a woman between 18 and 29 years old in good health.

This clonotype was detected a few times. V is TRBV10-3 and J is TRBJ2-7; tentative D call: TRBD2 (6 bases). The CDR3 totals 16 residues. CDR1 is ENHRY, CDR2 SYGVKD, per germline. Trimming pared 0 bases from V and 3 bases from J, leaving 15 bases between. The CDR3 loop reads CAISESGGSHRYEQYV. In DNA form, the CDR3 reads TGTGCCATCAGTGAGTCCGGAGGGAGCCACCGCTACGAGCAGTACGTC.

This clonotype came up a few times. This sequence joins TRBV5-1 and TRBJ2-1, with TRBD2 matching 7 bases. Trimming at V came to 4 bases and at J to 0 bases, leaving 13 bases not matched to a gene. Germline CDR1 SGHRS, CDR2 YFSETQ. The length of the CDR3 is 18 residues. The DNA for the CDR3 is TGCGCCAGCAGCGTTTCGATTTCTAGCGGACGCTCCTACAATGAGCAGTTCTTC. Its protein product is CASSVSISSGRSYNEQFF.

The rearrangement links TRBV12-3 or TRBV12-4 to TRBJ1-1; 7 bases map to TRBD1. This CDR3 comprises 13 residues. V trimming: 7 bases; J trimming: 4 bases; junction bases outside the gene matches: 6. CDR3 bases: TGTGCCAGCATCAAAACAGGGGCCACTGAAGCTTTCTTT. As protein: CASIKTGATEAFF.

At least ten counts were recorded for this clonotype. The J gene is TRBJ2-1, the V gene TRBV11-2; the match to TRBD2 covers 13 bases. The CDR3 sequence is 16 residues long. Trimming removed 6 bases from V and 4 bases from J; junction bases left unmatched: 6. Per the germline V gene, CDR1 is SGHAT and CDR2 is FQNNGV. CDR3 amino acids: CASRQLAGGAYNEQFF. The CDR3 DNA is TGTGCCAGCAGGCAACTAGCGGGGGGGGCGTACAATGAGCAGTTCTTC.

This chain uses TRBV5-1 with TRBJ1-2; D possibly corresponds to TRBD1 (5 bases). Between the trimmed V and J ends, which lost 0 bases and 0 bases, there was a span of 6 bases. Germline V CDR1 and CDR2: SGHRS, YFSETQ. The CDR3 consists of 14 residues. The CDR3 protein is CASSLEGPNYGYTF. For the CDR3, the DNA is TGCGCCAGCAGCTTGGAGGGGCCTAACTATGGCTACACCTTC.

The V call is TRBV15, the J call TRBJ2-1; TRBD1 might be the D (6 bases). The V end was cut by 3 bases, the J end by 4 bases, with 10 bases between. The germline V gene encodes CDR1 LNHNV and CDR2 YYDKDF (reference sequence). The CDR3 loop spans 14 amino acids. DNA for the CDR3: TGTGCCACCAGCAGCGGACAGTTTTACAATGAGCAGTTCTTC. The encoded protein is CATSSGQFYNEQFF.

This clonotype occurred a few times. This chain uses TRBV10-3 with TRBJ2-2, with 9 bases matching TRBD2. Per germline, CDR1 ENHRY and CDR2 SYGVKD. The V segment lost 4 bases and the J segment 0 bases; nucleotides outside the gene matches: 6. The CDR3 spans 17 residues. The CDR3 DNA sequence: TGTGCCATCAGTGTTTCGCGGGGGGGGTCGAACACCGGGGAGCTGTTTTTT. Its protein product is CAISVSRGGSNTGELFF.

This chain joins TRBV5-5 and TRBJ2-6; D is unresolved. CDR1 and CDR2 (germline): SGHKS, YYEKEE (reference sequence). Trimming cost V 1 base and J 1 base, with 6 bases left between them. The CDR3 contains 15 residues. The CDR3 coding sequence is TGTGCCAGCAGCTTGTTGACATCTGGGGCCAACGTCCTGACTTTC. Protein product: CASSLLTSGANVLTF.

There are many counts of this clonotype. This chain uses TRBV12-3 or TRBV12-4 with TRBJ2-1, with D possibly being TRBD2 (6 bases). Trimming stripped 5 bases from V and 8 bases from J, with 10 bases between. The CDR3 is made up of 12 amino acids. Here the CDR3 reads CASSHERDEQFF. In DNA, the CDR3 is TGTGCCAGCAGTCACGAGCGGGATGAGCAGTTCTTC.

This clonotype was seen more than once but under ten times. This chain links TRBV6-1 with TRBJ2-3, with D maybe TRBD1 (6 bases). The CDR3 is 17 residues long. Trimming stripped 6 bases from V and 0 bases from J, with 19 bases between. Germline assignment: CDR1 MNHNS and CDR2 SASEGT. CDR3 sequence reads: CASRAQVRGFSTDTQYF. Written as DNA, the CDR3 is TGTGCCAGCAGGGCCCAGGTCAGGGGCTTTAGCACAGATACGCAGTATTTT.

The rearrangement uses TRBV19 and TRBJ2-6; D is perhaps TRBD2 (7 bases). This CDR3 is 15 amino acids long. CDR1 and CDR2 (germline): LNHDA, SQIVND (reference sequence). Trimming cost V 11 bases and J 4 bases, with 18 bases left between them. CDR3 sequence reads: CACSGGATGANVLTF. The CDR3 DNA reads TGTGCCTGCTCGGGGGGCGCAACAGGGGCCAACGTCCTGACTTTC.

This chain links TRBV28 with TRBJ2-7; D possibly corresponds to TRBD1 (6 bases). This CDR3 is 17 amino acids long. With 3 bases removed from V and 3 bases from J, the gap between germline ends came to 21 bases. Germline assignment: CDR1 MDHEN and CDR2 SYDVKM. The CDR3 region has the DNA TGTGCCAGCAGTTTTGGGGGTTGGGGGCCCTCGCACTACGAGCAGTACTTC. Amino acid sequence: CASSFGGWGPSHYEQYF.

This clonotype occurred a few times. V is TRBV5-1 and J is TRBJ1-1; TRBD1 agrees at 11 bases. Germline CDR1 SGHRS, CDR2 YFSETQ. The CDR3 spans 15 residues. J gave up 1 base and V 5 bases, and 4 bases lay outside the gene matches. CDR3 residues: CASRDRGRGNTEAFF. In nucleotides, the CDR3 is TGCGCCAGCAGGGACAGGGGGCGCGGGAACACTGAAGCTTTCTTT.

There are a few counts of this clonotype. CDR3 amino acids: CASSLEGPLPYNEQFF. As DNA, the CDR3 is TGCGCCAGCAGCTTGGAGGGCCCCCTACCATACAATGAGCAGTTCTTC. The J gene is TRBJ2-1, the V gene TRBV5-1, with D unresolved. CDR1 is SGHRS and CDR2 is YFSETQ in the germline V gene. The V end was cut by 0 bases, the J end by 4 bases, with 14 bases between. The CDR3 has 16 amino acids.

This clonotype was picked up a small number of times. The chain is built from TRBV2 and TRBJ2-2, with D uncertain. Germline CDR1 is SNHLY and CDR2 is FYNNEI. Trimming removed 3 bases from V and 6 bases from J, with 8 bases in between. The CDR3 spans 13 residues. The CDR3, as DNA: TGTGCCAGCAGTGAGGTGGATTCCGGGGAGCTGTTTTTT. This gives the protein CASSEVDSGELFF.

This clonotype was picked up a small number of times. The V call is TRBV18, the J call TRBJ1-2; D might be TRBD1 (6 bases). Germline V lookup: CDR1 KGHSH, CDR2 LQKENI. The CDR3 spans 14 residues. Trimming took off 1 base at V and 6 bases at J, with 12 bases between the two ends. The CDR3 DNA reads TGTGCCAGCTCACCACGGCAGGGGAGCCATGGCTACACCTTC. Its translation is CASSPRQGSHGYTF.

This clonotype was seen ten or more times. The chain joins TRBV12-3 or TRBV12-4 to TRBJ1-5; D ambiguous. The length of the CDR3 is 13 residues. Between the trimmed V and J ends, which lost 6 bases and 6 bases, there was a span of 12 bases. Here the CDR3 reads CASRLTRGQPQHF. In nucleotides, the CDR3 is TGTGCCAGCAGACTGACCCGCGGTCAGCCCCAGCATTTT.

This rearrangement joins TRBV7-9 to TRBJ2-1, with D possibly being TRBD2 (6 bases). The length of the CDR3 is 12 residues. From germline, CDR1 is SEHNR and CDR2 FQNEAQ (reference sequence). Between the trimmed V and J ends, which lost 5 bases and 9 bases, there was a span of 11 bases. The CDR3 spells CASSIGTFEQFF. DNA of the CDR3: TGTGCCAGCAGCATAGGGACTTTTGAGCAGTTCTTC.

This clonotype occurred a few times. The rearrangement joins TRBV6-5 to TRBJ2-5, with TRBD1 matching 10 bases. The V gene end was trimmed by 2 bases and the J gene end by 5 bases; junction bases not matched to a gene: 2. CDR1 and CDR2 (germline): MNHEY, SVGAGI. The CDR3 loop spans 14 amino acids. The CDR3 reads CASSYGTGAETQYF. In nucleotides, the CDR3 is TGTGCCAGCAGTTACGGGACAGGGGCTGAGACCCAGTACTTC.

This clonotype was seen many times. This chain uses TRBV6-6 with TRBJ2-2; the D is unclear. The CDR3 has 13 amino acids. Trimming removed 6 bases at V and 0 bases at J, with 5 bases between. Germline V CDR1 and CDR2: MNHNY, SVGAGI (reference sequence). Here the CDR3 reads CASSNTNTGELFF. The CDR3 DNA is TGTGCCAGCAGCAACACGAACACCGGGGAGCTGTTTTTT.

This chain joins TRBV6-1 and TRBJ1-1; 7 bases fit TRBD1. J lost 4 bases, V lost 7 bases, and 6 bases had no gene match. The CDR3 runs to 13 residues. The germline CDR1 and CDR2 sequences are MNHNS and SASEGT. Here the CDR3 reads CASTQGVGTEAFF. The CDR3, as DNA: TGTGCCAGCACGCAGGGGGTGGGCACTGAAGCTTTCTTT.

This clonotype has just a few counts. The CDR3 nucleotides are TGTGCCATCAGTGGAAGACTAGCGGGAGGAAATGACGAGCAGTACTTC. Translating gives CAISGRLAGGNDEQYF. The genes are TRBV10-3 and TRBJ2-7, with 13 bases fitting TRBD2. The CDR3 length is 16 residues. The trim removed 4 bases at V and 5 bases at J, leaving 8 bases unmatched. Germline-derived CDR1 and CDR2 are ENHRY and SYGVKD.

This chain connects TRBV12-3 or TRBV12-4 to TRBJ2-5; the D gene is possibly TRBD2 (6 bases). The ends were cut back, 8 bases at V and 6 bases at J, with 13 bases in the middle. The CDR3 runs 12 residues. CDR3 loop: CASGSGGKTQYF. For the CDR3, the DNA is TGTGCCAGCGGCTCGGGCGGGAAGACCCAGTACTTC.

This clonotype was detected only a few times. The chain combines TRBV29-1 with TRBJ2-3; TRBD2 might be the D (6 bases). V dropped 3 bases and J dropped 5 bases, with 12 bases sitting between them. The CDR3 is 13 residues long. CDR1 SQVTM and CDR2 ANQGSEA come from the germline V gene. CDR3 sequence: CSVERLEGDTQYF. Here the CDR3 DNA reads TGCAGCGTTGAGAGACTAGAAGGAGATACGCAGTATTTT.

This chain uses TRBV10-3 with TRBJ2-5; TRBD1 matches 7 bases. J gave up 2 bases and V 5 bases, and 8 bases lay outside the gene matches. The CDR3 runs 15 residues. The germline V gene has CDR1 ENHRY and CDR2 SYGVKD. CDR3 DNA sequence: TGTGCCATCAGTTGGGCCCCGGGACAGCAAGAGACCCAGTACTTC. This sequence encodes CAISWAPGQQETQYF.

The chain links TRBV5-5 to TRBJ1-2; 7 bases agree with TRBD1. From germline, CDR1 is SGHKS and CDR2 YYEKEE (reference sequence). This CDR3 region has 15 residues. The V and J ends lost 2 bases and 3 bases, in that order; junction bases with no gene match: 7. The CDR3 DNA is TGTGCCAGCAGCTTAGGAGGGGGCTCTGACTATGGCTACACCTTC. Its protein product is CASSLGGGSDYGYTF.

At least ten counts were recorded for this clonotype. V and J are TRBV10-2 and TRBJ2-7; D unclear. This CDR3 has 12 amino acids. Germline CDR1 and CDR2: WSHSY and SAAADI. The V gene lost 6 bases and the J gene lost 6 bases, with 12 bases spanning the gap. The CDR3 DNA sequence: TGCGCCAGCAGCCGGACCGACGGCGAGCAGTACTTC. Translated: CASSRTDGEQYF.

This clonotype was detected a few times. This chain's CDR3 is CSARSVSYNEQFF. The CDR3 DNA reads as TGCAGTGCTAGGTCCGTCTCCTACAATGAGCAGTTCTTC. V and J are TRBV20-1 and TRBJ2-1; D unclear. This CDR3 has 13 amino acids. CDR1 is DFQATT, CDR2 SNEGSKA, per germline (reference sequence). The V end was cut by 3 bases, the J end by 0 bases, with 6 bases between.